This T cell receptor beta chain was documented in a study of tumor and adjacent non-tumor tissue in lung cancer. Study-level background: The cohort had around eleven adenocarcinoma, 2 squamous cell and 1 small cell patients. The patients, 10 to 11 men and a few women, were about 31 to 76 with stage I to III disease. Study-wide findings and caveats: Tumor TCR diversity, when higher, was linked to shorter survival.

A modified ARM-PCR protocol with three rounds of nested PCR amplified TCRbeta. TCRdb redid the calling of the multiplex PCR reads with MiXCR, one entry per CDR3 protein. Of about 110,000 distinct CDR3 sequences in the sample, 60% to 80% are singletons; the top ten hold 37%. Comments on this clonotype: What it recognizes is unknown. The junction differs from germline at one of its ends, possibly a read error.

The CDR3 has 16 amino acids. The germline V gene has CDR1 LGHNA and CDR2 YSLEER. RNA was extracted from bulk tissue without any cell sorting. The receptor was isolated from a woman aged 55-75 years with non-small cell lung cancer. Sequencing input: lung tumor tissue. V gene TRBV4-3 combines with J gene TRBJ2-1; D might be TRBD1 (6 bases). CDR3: CASRQDLQGSYNEQFF. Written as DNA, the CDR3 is TGCGCCAGCAGACAAGATCTACAGGGCTCCTACAATGAGCAATTCTTC.